What follows are 20 T cell receptor beta chains derived from one specimen sequenced in a study of T cell responses to AZD1222 COVID-19 vaccine. Clones were read by immunoSEQ multiplex PCR, and TCRdb kept only the in-frame ones, dropping some. The table includes under 140,000 clones, 70% to 90% detected once. The sample in question was peripheral blood, obtained 28 days after the second AZD1222 dose. The receptors here all came from an adult who received the AZD1222 COVID-19 vaccine.

V gene TRBV6-5 combines with J gene TRBJ1-3; possible D gene TRBD1, 6 bases. CDR3 length: 14 amino acids. V lost 8 bases, J lost 0 bases, and 11 bases lay in between. The germline gives CDR1 MNHEY, CDR2 SVGAGI. The CDR3 DNA reads TGTGCCAGCGGGGGGGGGCCCTCTGGAAACACCATATATTTT. Protein product: CASGGGPSGNTIYF.

The chain links TRBV12-3 or TRBV12-4 to TRBJ2-1; D is ambiguous. This CDR3 region has 13 residues. The V gene lost 6 bases and the J gene lost 0 bases, with 6 bases spanning the gap. The CDR3 DNA is TGTGCCAGCAGGAGGAGCTCCTACAATGAGCAGTTCTTC. Translation: CASRRSSYNEQFF.

The chain is built from TRBV18 and TRBJ1-1; D might be TRBD1 (5 bases). Germline lookup yields CDR1 KGHSH and CDR2 LQKENI. V dropped 6 bases and J dropped 3 bases, with 11 bases sitting between them. This CDR3 has 13 residues. The CDR3 nucleotides read TGTGCCAGCTCCATGAGGGGAGACACTGAAGCTTTCTTT. Amino acid sequence: CASSMRGDTEAFF.

This chain connects TRBV6-1 to TRBJ2-5; D might be TRBD1 or TRBD2, each matching 7 bases. Germline V gene data show CDR1 as MNHNS and CDR2 as SASEGT. The V gene lost 2 bases and the J gene lost 5 bases, with 15 bases spanning the gap. This CDR3 contains 15 residues. Here the CDR3 reads CASSESGTVRETQYF. In nucleotides, the CDR3 is TGTGCCAGCAGTGAAAGCGGGACAGTCCGCGAGACCCAGTACTTC.

The rearrangement uses TRBV5-4 and TRBJ2-5; the D gene is possibly TRBD2 (6 bases). The CDR3 extends over 15 amino acids. The V gene lost 5 bases and the J gene lost 5 bases, with 19 bases spanning the gap. Germline lookup yields CDR1 SGHNT and CDR2 YYREEE (reference sequence). CDR3 residues: CASSSLASLAETQYF. The CDR3, as DNA: TGTGCCAGCAGTTCCCTAGCGTCCCTGGCGGAGACCCAGTACTTC.

This clone showed up just once. The rearrangement joins TRBV5-1 to TRBJ2-1, with TRBD1 matching 11 bases. The ends lost 4 bases at V and 0 bases at J; junction bases unmatched: 15. Germline V gene lookup returns CDR1 SGHRS and CDR2 YFSETQ. The CDR3 length is 20 residues. CDR3 amino acids: CASSPFPGQGVTNSYNEQFF. CDR3 nucleotides: TGCGCCAGCAGCCCCTTCCCGGGACAGGGGGTTACCAACTCCTACAATGAGCAGTTCTTC.

This chain uses TRBV18 with TRBJ2-7; D is perhaps TRBD1 (6 bases). The CDR3 runs to 15 residues. V was clipped by 0 bases and J by 7 bases, with 16 bases between them. Germline assignment: CDR1 KGHSH and CDR2 LQKENI. CDR3 protein: CASSPPGTPAEEQYF. The CDR3 nucleotides read TGTGCCAGCTCACCACCAGGGACACCAGCGGAGGAGCAGTACTTC.

The CDR3 region has the DNA TGCAGCGTGGGGGCGGCTGGAAACACCATATATTTT. Translated, it gives CSVGAAGNTIYF. This chain joins TRBV29-1 and TRBJ1-3; the D gene is possibly TRBD1 (6 bases). The CDR3 is 12 residues long. V lost 6 bases and J lost 2, with 8 bases in between. The germline V gene has CDR1 SQVTM and CDR2 ANQGSEA.

V is TRBV9 and J is TRBJ1-2; perhaps TRBD1 as D (5 bases). Trimming took 7 bases from V and 2 from J, leaving 9 bases between them. This CDR3 contains 12 residues. The germline V gene encodes CDR1 SGDLS and CDR2 YYNGEE. CDR3 sequence: CASAGENYGYTF. The CDR3 DNA follows: TGTGCCAGCGCGGGGGAGAACTATGGCTACACCTTC.

This chain uses TRBV5-1 with TRBJ1-1, with 11 bases identical to TRBD1. The CDR3 is made up of 16 amino acids. The germline V gene encodes CDR1 SGHRS and CDR2 YFSETQ. With 3 bases clipped from V and 3 bases from J, the junction kept 7 bases outside the gene matches. CDR3 protein: CASSSLDRGLDTEAFF. CDR3 nucleotides: TGCGCCAGCAGCTCCCTGGACAGGGGGCTAGACACTGAAGCTTTCTTT.

The chain has TRBV5-1 and TRBJ1-6; D unresolved. The ends were cut back, 0 bases at V and 8 bases at J, with 12 bases in the middle. CDR1 and CDR2 from the germline V gene are SGHRS and YFSETQ. There are 15 residues in the CDR3. The CDR3 sequence: CASSLAAPPDSPLHF. CDR3 nucleotides: TGCGCCAGCAGCTTGGCAGCTCCCCCAGATTCACCCCTCCACTTT.

The V and J genes are TRBV7-9 and TRBJ2-2, with D tentatively TRBD1 or TRBD2 (6 bases each). Germline V gives CDR1 SEHNR, CDR2 FQNEAQ (reference sequence). The CDR3 runs to 18 residues. V lost 9 bases to trimming and J lost 5 bases, with 28 bases between them. CDR3 coding DNA: TGTGCCAGGGACCCAACGCCCGGGGGCGGGCCGGGGACCGGGGAGCTGTTTTTT. It translates to CARDPTPGGGPGTGELFF.

This clone was observed once. The genes are TRBV7-9 and TRBJ2-1; 10 bases match TRBD2. Trimming at V came to 5 bases and at J to 4 bases, leaving 11 bases not matched to a gene. The CDR3 runs 17 residues. Germline-derived CDR1 and CDR2 are SEHNR and FQNEAQ (reference sequence). CDR3 protein: CASSKLDGTSDYNEQFF. Written as DNA, the CDR3 is TGTGCCAGCAGCAAACTCGACGGGACTAGCGATTACAATGAGCAGTTCTTC.

The chain joins TRBV5-5 to TRBJ2-5, with a tentative D call TRBD1 (6 bases). The length of the CDR3 is 13 residues. Looked up from germline, CDR1 is SGHKS and CDR2 is YYEKEE (reference sequence). Trimming removed 4 bases at V and 9 bases at J, with 16 bases between. CDR3 protein: CASSARDMESQYF. As DNA, the CDR3 is TGTGCCAGCAGCGCCCGGGACATGGAGTCCCAGTACTTC.

The chain combines TRBV7-3 with TRBJ2-1; the match to TRBD2 covers 9 bases. CDR3 length equals 15 residues. After removal of 3 bases from V and 7 bases from J, the junction contained 7 bases not matched to a gene. Germline CDR1 SGHTA, CDR2 FQGTGA. Here the CDR3 DNA reads TGTGCCAGCAGCTTCGGACTAGCGATTTCGAATGAGCAGTTCTTC. It encodes CASSFGLAISNEQFF.

This chain connects TRBV14 to TRBJ1-5; D ambiguous. Germline V gene data show CDR1 as SGHDN and CDR2 as FVKESK. The CDR3 length is 13 residues. V lost 1 base and J lost 6, with 7 bases in between. The CDR3 sequence is CASSQAEGQPQHF. The DNA of the CDR3 is TGTGCCAGCAGCCAAGCTGAGGGTCAGCCCCAGCATTTT.

In this sample, this clone turned up a few times. The gene calls are TRBV19 and TRBJ1-2; no reliable D call. Per germline, CDR1 LNHDA and CDR2 SQIVND (reference sequence). This CDR3 is built from 13 residues. The V and J ends lost 1 base and 2 bases respectively, with 5 bases between them. CDR3 in amino acids: CASSIGANYGYTF. CDR3 DNA sequence: TGTGCCAGTAGTATAGGGGCCAACTATGGCTACACCTTC.

The chain is built from TRBV28 and TRBJ1-1; no definite D call. From germline, CDR1 is MDHEN and CDR2 SYDVKM. This CDR3 is 14 amino acids long. V was pared by 3 bases and J by 8 bases, with 16 bases between. As DNA, the CDR3 is TGTGCCAGCAGTTTTAGCAGACTTCTCAAGGAAGCTTTCTTT. Amino acid sequence: CASSFSRLLKEAFF.

The gene calls are TRBV6-5 and TRBJ1-1; perhaps TRBD1 as D (6 bases). Germline V gene lookup returns CDR1 MNHEY and CDR2 SVGAGI. The CDR3 totals 12 residues. The V gene lost 11 bases and the J gene lost 3 bases, with 13 bases spanning the gap. CDR3 region: CAGEGGHTEAFF. The CDR3 DNA sequence: TGTGCCGGGGAGGGGGGGCACACTGAAGCTTTCTTT.

The chain combines TRBV6-2 or TRBV6-3 with TRBJ1-1; D might be TRBD1 (5 bases). CDR3 size: 14 residues. The germline V and J ends were trimmed by 6 bases and 0 bases, with 11 bases remaining between them. Per the germline V gene, CDR1 is MNHEY and CDR2 is SVGEGT. The CDR3 sequence is CASSREGLNTEAFF. The CDR3 nucleotides are TGTGCCAGCAGCAGGGAGGGGCTGAACACTGAAGCTTTCTTT.